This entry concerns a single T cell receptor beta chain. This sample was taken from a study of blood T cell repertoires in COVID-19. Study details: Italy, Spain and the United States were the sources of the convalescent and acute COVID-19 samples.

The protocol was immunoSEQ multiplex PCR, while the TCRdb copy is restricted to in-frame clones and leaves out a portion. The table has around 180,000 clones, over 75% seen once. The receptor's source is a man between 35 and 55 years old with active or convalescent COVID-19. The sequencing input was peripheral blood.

The CDR3 DNA sequence: TGTGCCAGCAGCTCGGGTAGTGCGAACACCGGGGAGCTGTTTTTT. This encodes CASSSGSANTGELFF. The chain is built from TRBV5-4 and TRBJ2-2, with D hard to call. V was pared by 3 bases and J by 0 bases, with 9 bases between. CDR3 length: 15 amino acids. Germline V gene lookup returns CDR1 SGHNT and CDR2 YYREEE (reference sequence).